Below are 16 T cell receptor beta chains sequenced from a single sample in a study of shared clonotypes between healthy human individuals. Profiled with immunoSEQ multiplex PCR; TCRdb holds only in-frame clones, not every one. The sample holds millions of clones; around 95% are singletons and the top ten take 0.1% to 0.15%. Sample: naive CD4+ T cells sorted from blood. Subset denoted: CD45RA+ positively selected. The receptors come from a young man in good health.

Here the CDR3 DNA reads TGTGCCAGCAGTTTATCGGTTGGGGGAAACTATGGCTACACCTTC. This sequence encodes CASSLSVGGNYGYTF. The chain recombines TRBV27 with TRBJ1-2; D may be TRBD1 (5 bases). The germline CDR1 and CDR2 sequences are MNHEY and SMNVEV (reference sequence). The CDR3 loop spans 15 amino acids. Deletions cut 0 bases from V and 2 bases from J, with 10 bases between.

The rearrangement uses TRBV27 and TRBJ2-1; 9 bases line up with TRBD1. In germline, CDR1 is MNHEY, CDR2 SMNVEV (reference sequence). The V segment lost 3 bases and the J segment 9 bases; nucleotides outside the gene matches: 15. The CDR3 is 17 amino acids. CDR3 in DNA: TGTGCCAGCAGTTTCCTCAGGGTGGAACAGGGGGCCGCTGAGCAGTTCTTC. Amino acid sequence: CASSFLRVEQGAAEQFF.

This sequence joins TRBV25-1 and TRBJ1-5; 7 nucleotides agree with TRBD1. V trimming: 4 bases; J trimming: 4 bases; junction bases outside the gene matches: 1. The CDR3 length is 13 residues. The germline gives CDR1 MGHDK, CDR2 SYGVNS. CDR3 protein: CASSGRGNQPQHF. CDR3 DNA sequence: TGTGCCAGCAGTGGCAGGGGGAATCAGCCCCAGCATTTT.

The chain combines TRBV7-9 with TRBJ1-1, with D tentatively TRBD1 (6 bases). Germline CDR1 SEHNR, CDR2 FQNEAQ (reference sequence). V was cut by 5 bases and J by 7 bases, with 20 bases left in between. This CDR3 spans 15 amino acids. CDR3 region: CASSDSSRTEHEAFF. The CDR3 nucleotides are TGTGCCAGCAGCGATAGTAGTCGGACAGAGCATGAAGCTTTCTTT.

The V and J genes are TRBV7-2 and TRBJ2-7; D is undetermined. The CDR3 totals 13 residues. Trimming took off 1 base at V and 0 bases at J, with 4 bases between the two ends. Germline loops: CDR1 SGHTA, CDR2 FQGNSA. The CDR3 DNA reads as TGTGCCAGCAGCTTAGGCCACTCCTACGAGCAGTACTTC. Protein sequence: CASSLGHSYEQYF.

The gene calls are TRBV4-3 and TRBJ2-1; D unclear. The CDR3 covers 15 residues. Germline V gene sequence: CDR1 LGHNA, CDR2 YSLEER. With 0 bases removed from V and 4 bases from J, the gap between germline ends came to 10 bases. CDR3 amino acids: CASSQDQGRYNEQFF. In DNA form, the CDR3 reads TGCGCCAGCAGCCAAGATCAAGGACGGTACAATGAGCAGTTCTTC.

The chain has TRBV5-8 and TRBJ1-5; no definite D call. The V gene lost 3 bases and the J gene lost 1 base, with 11 bases spanning the gap. Germline CDR1 and CDR2: SGHTS and YDEGEE. The CDR3 length is 15 residues. CDR3 amino acids: CASSSGLESNQPQHF. DNA for the CDR3: TGTGCCAGCAGCTCAGGACTCGAGAGCAATCAGCCCCAGCATTTT.

The chain employs TRBV29-1 and TRBJ2-7, with D perhaps matching TRBD1 (6 bases). The ends were cut back, 7 bases at V and 5 bases at J, with 18 bases in the middle. Per germline, CDR1 SQVTM and CDR2 ANQGSEA. The CDR3 is made up of 13 amino acids. CDR3 sequence (DNA): TGCAGCGCGGAACAGGGAGCGTCCCACGAGCAGTACTTC. It is translated as CSAEQGASHEQYF.

The chain is built from TRBV9 and TRBJ2-2; 8 nucleotides line up with TRBD1. The CDR3 spans 17 residues. From germline, CDR1 is SGDLS and CDR2 YYNGEE. V shed 1 base, J shed 5 bases, and the junction held 10 bases outside the gene matches. The CDR3 here is CASSVRGQGVGTGELFF. The CDR3 DNA follows: TGTGCCAGCAGCGTAAGAGGACAGGGAGTTGGGACCGGGGAGCTGTTTTTT.

The chain has TRBV9 and TRBJ2-6; D might be TRBD2 (7 bases). The CDR3 has 16 residues. Looked up from germline, CDR1 is SGDLS and CDR2 is YYNGEE. The V and J ends lost 7 bases and 1 base respectively, with 15 bases between them. The CDR3 loop reads CASGPRGTSGANVLTF. CDR3 sequence (DNA): TGTGCCAGCGGCCCGCGGGGGACATCTGGGGCCAACGTCCTGACTTTC. Together with reference TRBV9 and TRBJ2-6, the CDR3 gives the full variable domain: DSGVTQTPKHLITATGQRVTLRCSPRSGDLSVYWYQQSLDQGLQFLIQYYNGEERAKGNILERFSAQQFPDLHSELNLSSLELGDSALYFCASGPRGTSGANVLTFGAGSRLTVL.

The chain links TRBV6-4 to TRBJ1-2, with a tentative D call TRBD1 (5 bases). Germline V gives CDR1 MRHNA, CDR2 SNTAGT. V was clipped by 4 bases and J by 8 bases, with 20 bases between them. The CDR3 is 15 amino acids. CDR3 bases: TGTGCCAGCAGTGTCGAGCATCTCGGGGGATACGGCTACACCTTC. This gives the protein CASSVEHLGGYGYTF.

The sample holds one count of this clone. V and J are TRBV6-1 and TRBJ2-5; TRBD2 might be the D (6 bases). Germline-derived CDR1 and CDR2 are MNHNS and SASEGT. The CDR3 length is 15 residues. Trimming removed 2 bases at V and 4 bases at J, with 14 bases between. For the CDR3, the DNA is TGTGCCAGCAGTGAAACGGGCGGGGCCGGAGAGACCCAGTACTTC. Its translation: CASSETGGAGETQYF.

V usage is TRBV7-9 and J usage is TRBJ2-2; D remains ambiguous. The CDR3 consists of 16 residues. Trimming removed 2 bases at V and 2 bases at J, with 12 bases between. Germline V gene sequence: CDR1 SEHNR, CDR2 FQNEAQ (reference sequence). In nucleotides, the CDR3 is TGTGCCAGCAGCTTAAGGGCTAGTGGAAACACCGGGGAGCTGTTTTTT. Protein sequence: CASSLRASGNTGELFF.

This chain joins TRBV30 and TRBJ1-4, with 7 bases lining up with TRBD1. The trim removed 8 bases at V and 5 bases at J, leaving 8 bases unmatched. The CDR3 loop spans 13 amino acids. CDR1 is GTSNPN, CDR2 SVGIG, per germline (reference sequence). This chain's CDR3 is CAGSVGGNEKLFF. For the CDR3, the DNA is TGTGCCGGAAGTGTAGGGGGCAATGAAAAACTGTTTTTT. Full variable domain (rest looked up from reference TRBV30 and TRBJ1-4): SQTIHQWPATLVQPVGSPLSLECTVEGTSNPNLYWYRQAAGRGLQLLFYSVGIGQISSEVPQNLSASRPQDRQFILSSKKLLLSDSGFYLCAGSVGGNEKLFFGSGTQLSVL.

This clone appeared once. The chain combines TRBV19 with TRBJ2-4, with TRBD1 identical over 9 bases. The junction had 7 bases not matched to a gene; V was cut back by 4 bases and J by 3 bases. This CDR3 comprises 16 residues. CDR1 and CDR2 from the germline V gene are LNHDA and SQIVND (reference sequence). The CDR3 nucleotides are TGTGCCAGTAGTACCCTAGCGACAGGGGGCAAAAACATTCAGTACTTC. The encoded protein is CASSTLATGGKNIQYF.

This clone has a single count. The genes are TRBV30 and TRBJ1-6; D not resolved. Germline CDR1 GTSNPN, CDR2 SVGIG (reference sequence). V lost 7 bases to trimming and J lost 6 bases, with 10 bases between them. The CDR3 length is 12 residues. CDR3: CASGRLNSPLHF. CDR3 bases: TGTGCCTCTGGACGGCTTAATTCACCCCTCCACTTT.